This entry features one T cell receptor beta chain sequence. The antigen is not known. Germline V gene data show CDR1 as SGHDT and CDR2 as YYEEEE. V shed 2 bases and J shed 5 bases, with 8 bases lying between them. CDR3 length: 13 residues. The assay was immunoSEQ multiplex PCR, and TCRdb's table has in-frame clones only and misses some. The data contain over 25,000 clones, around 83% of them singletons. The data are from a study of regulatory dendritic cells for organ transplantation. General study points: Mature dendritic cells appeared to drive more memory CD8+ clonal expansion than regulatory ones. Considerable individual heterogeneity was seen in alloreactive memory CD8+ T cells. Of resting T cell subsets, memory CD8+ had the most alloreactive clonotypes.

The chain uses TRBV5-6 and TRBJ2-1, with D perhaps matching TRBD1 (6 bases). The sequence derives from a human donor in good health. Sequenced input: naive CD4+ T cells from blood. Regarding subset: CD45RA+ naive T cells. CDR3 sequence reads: CASSFGTNNEQFF. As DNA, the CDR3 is TGTGCCAGCAGCTTTGGGACAAACAATGAGCAGTTCTTC.